Listed below are T cell receptor beta chains from one sample, sequenced in a study of shared clonotypes between healthy human individuals. Profiled with immunoSEQ multiplex PCR; TCRdb holds only in-frame clones, not every one. In the table there are over 850,000 clones, more than 75% of which are singletons. Sequenced material: memory CD4+ T cells from PBMCs. The receptor source for this set is a man between 18 and 35 years old in good health. Some clones in this sample may be carry-over from other donors' samples. Each CDR3 is given with its conserved first and last residue. The D gene is left open where the match is weak. Only some rows state a clone size, as once, few, many or a class for expanded clones.

j_gene: TRBJ2-2
v_gene: TRBV30
d_gene: TRBD1
abundance: -
CDR3aa: CARRLWDRDNTGELFF
CDR3nt: TGTGCCAGAAGGTTGTGGGACAGGGATAACACCGGGGAGCTGTTTTTT

j_gene: TRBJ2-1
v_gene: TRBV29-1
d_gene: -
abundance: -
CDR3aa: CSVEPAGTTSYNEQFF
CDR3nt: TGCAGCGTTGAACCGGCGGGGACAACATCCTACAATGAGCAGTTCTTC

j_gene: TRBJ2-2
v_gene: TRBV9
d_gene: TRBD1
abundance: -
CDR3aa: CASSRPGQGITGELFF
CDR3nt: TGTGCCAGCAGCAGACCGGGACAGGGAATCACCGGGGAGCTGTTTTTT

j_gene: TRBJ2-1
v_gene: TRBV2
d_gene: -
abundance: -
CDR3aa: CASSTTLRGPSGNEQFF
CDR3nt: TGTGCCAGCAGCACCACATTAAGGGGTCCGTCTGGGAATGAGCAGTTCTTC

j_gene: TRBJ1-2
v_gene: TRBV6-5
d_gene: TRBD1
abundance: -
CDR3aa: CAAGRQGYYGYTF
CDR3nt: TGTGCCGCGGGGAGACAGGGGTACTATGGCTACACCTTC

j_gene: TRBJ2-6
v_gene: TRBV7-3
d_gene: -
abundance: -
CDR3aa: CASSSEGPSGANVLTF
CDR3nt: TGTGCCAGCAGCTCGGAGGGGCCCTCTGGGGCCAACGTCCTGACTTTC

j_gene: TRBJ2-5
v_gene: TRBV6-6
d_gene: TRBD2
abundance: once
CDR3aa: CASAPVTSGKETQYF
CDR3nt: TGTGCCAGCGCCCCCGTTACTAGCGGCAAAGAGACCCAGTACTTC

j_gene: TRBJ2-2
v_gene: TRBV10-3
d_gene: -
abundance: -
CDR3aa: CAVSGPANTGELFF
CDR3nt: TGTGCCGTCTCGGGACCGGCGAACACCGGGGAGCTGTTTTTT

j_gene: TRBJ2-7
v_gene: TRBV15
d_gene: TRBD1
abundance: -
CDR3aa: CATSRPLGTGTGTYEQYF
CDR3nt: TGTGCCACCAGCAGGCCCCTCGGGACAGGGACAGGAACCTACGAGCAGTACTTC

j_gene: TRBJ1-2
v_gene: TRBV10-1
d_gene: TRBD1
abundance: few
CDR3aa: CASISGQAANYGYTF
CDR3nt: TGCGCCAGCATTTCGGGACAGGCAGCTAACTATGGCTACACCTTC

j_gene: TRBJ2-1
v_gene: TRBV11-2
d_gene: -
abundance: -
CDR3aa: CASSPLGGSGSYNEQFF
CDR3nt: TGTGCCAGCAGCCCCCTAGGTGGTAGCGGCTCCTACAATGAGCAGTTCTTC

j_gene: TRBJ2-3
v_gene: TRBV7-9
d_gene: TRBD2
abundance: -
CDR3aa: CASSPAGVRTDTQYF
CDR3nt: TGTGCCAGCAGCCCAGCGGGAGTTCGCACAGATACGCAGTATTTT

j_gene: TRBJ2-7
v_gene: TRBV28
d_gene: TRBD1
abundance: -
CDR3aa: CASSLFWVVKGDRGLPYEQYF
CDR3nt: TGTGCCAGCAGTTTATTTTGGGTCGTTAAGGGGGACAGGGGCTTACCCTACGAGCAGTACTTC

j_gene: TRBJ2-6
v_gene: TRBV5-5
d_gene: -
abundance: -
CDR3aa: CASSSPGYGANVLTF
CDR3nt: TGTGCCAGCAGCTCCCCTGGGTATGGGGCCAACGTCCTGACTTTC

j_gene: TRBJ1-5
v_gene: TRBV28
d_gene: TRBD1
abundance: few
CDR3aa: CASSFSYGTGNQPQHF
CDR3nt: TGTGCCAGCAGTTTCTCATACGGGACAGGGAATCAGCCCCAGCATTTT

j_gene: TRBJ2-3
v_gene: TRBV7-3
d_gene: -
abundance: -
CDR3aa: CASSPWGVDTQYF
CDR3nt: TGTGCCAGCAGCCCGTGGGGGGTAGATACGCAGTATTTT

j_gene: TRBJ1-3
v_gene: TRBV5-1
d_gene: -
abundance: -
CDR3aa: CASSLVPGYSGNTIYF
CDR3nt: TGCGCCAGCAGCTTGGTCCCAGGGTACTCTGGAAACACCATATATTTT

j_gene: TRBJ2-7
v_gene: TRBV7-9
d_gene: -
abundance: -
CDR3aa: CASSLADWGPEQYF
CDR3nt: TGTGCCAGCAGCTTAGCGGATTGGGGGCCCGAGCAGTACTTC

j_gene: TRBJ2-7
v_gene: TRBV5-4
d_gene: TRBD2
abundance: -
CDR3aa: CASSQKGLAGVYEQYF
CDR3nt: TGTGCCAGCAGCCAAAAGGGACTAGCGGGAGTCTACGAGCAGTACTTC

j_gene: TRBJ1-1
v_gene: TRBV23-1
d_gene: -
abundance: -
CDR3aa: CASSLFHRAPNTEAFF
CDR3nt: TGCGCCAGCAGTCTATTCCACAGGGCCCCGAACACTGAAGCTTTCTTT

j_gene: TRBJ1-1
v_gene: TRBV28
d_gene: -
abundance: -
CDR3aa: CATWGQPQNTEAFF
CDR3nt: TGTGCCACCTGGGGGCAACCGCAGAACACTGAAGCTTTCTTT

j_gene: TRBJ2-2
v_gene: TRBV27
d_gene: TRBD2
abundance: -
CDR3aa: CASSYPGTSGSVGELFF
CDR3nt: TGTGCCAGCAGTTACCCCGGGACTAGCGGGAGTGTAGGGGAGCTGTTTTTT

j_gene: TRBJ2-7
v_gene: TRBV28
d_gene: TRBD1
abundance: -
CDR3aa: CASSLAGTASSYEQYF
CDR3nt: TGTGCCAGCAGTTTAGCCGGGACAGCGTCCTCCTACGAGCAGTACTTC

j_gene: TRBJ2-7
v_gene: TRBV4-1
d_gene: -
abundance: -
CDR3aa: CASSQDGPGEQYF
CDR3nt: TGCGCCAGCAGCCAAGATGGTCCGGGGGAGCAGTACTTC

j_gene: TRBJ1-5
v_gene: TRBV11-2
d_gene: TRBD1
abundance: -
CDR3aa: CASSVTGGTNQPQHF
CDR3nt: TGTGCCAGCAGCGTCACAGGGGGGACAAATCAGCCCCAGCATTTT

j_gene: TRBJ1-4
v_gene: TRBV9
d_gene: -
abundance: -
CDR3aa: CASSVGAGTTNEKLFF
CDR3nt: TGTGCCAGCAGCGTAGGAGCGGGGACGACTAATGAAAAACTGTTTTTT

j_gene: TRBJ2-5
v_gene: TRBV28
d_gene: TRBD2
abundance: -
CDR3aa: CASSPTGAIAGVQETQYF
CDR3nt: TGTGCCAGCAGTCCCACCGGGGCTATTGCGGGAGTCCAAGAGACCCAGTACTTC

j_gene: TRBJ1-1
v_gene: TRBV30
d_gene: -
abundance: -
CDR3aa: CAWSFVDTEAFF
CDR3nt: TGTGCCTGGAGTTTTGTGGACACTGAAGCTTTCTTT

j_gene: TRBJ1-1
v_gene: TRBV29-1
d_gene: -
abundance: once
CDR3aa: CSVQFQMNTEAFF
CDR3nt: TGCAGCGTGCAATTTCAAATGAACACTGAAGCTTTCTTT

j_gene: TRBJ2-7
v_gene: TRBV15
d_gene: TRBD2
abundance: -
CDR3aa: CATSRGLAGAYEQYF
CDR3nt: TGTGCCACCAGCCGGGGACTAGCGGGTGCGTACGAGCAGTACTTC

j_gene: TRBJ2-1
v_gene: TRBV5-6
d_gene: TRBD2
abundance: -
CDR3aa: CASSLGSGTYNEQFF
CDR3nt: TGTGCCAGCAGCTTGGGTAGCGGGACCTACAATGAGCAGTTCTTC

j_gene: TRBJ2-7
v_gene: TRBV5-4
d_gene: -
abundance: few
CDR3aa: CASSPGGTREQYF
CDR3nt: TGTGCCAGCAGCCCTGGTGGTACGCGGGAGCAGTACTTC